Given below is one T cell receptor (beta chain) in context. Its antigen remains unidentified. The sample belongs to a study of cytomegalovirus exposure and HLA in healthy donors. In the study overall: Ancestry clustering placed around 81% of about 400 genotyped donors in the Caucasian-associated cluster.

Study-wide points: For cytomegalovirus status, the classifier reportedly gave diagnoses with high specificity and sensitivity. Among the CMV-associated chains, a few were confirmed in vitro as specific for CMV antigens.

With 60 Vbeta and 13 Jbeta primers, the PCR was carried out. Libraries were prepared by immunoSEQ multiplex PCR; TCRdb keeps only in-frame clonotypes and omits some of them. The sample contains fewer than 200,000 clones, approximately 85% of which appear only once. This clonotype was sampled from a young man in good health and CMV-seropositive. Specimen: PBMCs.

CDR3 sequence reads: CASSGGQGTEKLFF. CDR3 coding DNA: TGTGCCAGCAGCGGGGGACAGGGGACGGAAAAACTGTTTTTT. The rearrangement links TRBV9 to TRBJ1-4, with TRBD1 matching over 10 bases. The V gene end was trimmed by 3 bases and the J gene end by 8 bases; junction bases not matched to a gene: 4. The CDR3 contains 14 residues. CDR1 is SGDLS and CDR2 is YYNGEE in the germline V gene.